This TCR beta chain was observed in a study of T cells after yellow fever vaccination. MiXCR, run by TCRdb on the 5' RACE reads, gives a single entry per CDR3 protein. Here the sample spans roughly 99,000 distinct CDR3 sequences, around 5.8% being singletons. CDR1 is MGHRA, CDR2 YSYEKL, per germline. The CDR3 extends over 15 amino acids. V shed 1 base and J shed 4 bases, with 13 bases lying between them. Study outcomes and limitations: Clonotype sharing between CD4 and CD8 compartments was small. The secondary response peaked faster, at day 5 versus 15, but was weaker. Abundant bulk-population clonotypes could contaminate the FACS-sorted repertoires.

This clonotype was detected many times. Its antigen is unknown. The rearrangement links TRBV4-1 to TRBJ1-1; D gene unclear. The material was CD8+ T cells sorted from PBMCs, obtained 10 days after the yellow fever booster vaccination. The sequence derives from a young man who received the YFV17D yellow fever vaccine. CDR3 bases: TGCGCCAGCAGCCAAGGACCACCAGGAGGCACTGAAGCTTTCTTT. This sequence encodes CASSQGPPGGTEAFF.